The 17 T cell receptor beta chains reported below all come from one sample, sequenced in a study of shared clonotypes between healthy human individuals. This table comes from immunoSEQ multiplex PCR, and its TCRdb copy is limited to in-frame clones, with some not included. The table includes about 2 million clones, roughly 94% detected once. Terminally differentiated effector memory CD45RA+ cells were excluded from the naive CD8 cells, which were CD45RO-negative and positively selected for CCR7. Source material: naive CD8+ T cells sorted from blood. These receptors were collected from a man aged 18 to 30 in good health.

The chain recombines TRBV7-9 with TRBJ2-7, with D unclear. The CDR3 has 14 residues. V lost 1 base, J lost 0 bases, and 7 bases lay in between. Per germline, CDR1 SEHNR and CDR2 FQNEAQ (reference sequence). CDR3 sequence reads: CASSLGDGSYEQYF. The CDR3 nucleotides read TGTGCCAGCAGCTTAGGAGACGGCTCCTACGAGCAGTACTTC.

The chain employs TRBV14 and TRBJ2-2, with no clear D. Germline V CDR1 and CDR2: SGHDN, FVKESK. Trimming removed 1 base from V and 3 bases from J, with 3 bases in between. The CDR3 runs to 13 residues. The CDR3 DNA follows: TGTGCCAGCAGCCAAGGTTACACCGGGGAGCTGTTTTTT. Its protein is CASSQGYTGELFF.

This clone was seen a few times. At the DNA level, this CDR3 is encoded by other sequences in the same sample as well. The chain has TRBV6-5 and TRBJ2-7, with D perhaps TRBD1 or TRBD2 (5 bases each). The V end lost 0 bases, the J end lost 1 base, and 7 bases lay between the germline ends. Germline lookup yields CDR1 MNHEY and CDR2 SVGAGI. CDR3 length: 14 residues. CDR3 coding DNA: TGTGCCAGCAGTTACTCGGGGGAGTCCTACGAGCAGTACTTC. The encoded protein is CASSYSGESYEQYF.

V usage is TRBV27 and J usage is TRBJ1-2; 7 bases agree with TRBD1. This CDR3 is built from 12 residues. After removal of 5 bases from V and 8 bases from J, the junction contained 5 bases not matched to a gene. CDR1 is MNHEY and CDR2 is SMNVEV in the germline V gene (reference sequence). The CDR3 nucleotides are TGTGCCAGCAGTATGACAGGGACAGGCTACACCTTC. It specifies CASSMTGTGYTF.

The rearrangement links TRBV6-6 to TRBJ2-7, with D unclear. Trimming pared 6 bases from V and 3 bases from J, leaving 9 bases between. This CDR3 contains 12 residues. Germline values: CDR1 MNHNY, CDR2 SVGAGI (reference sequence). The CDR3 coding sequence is TGTGCCAGCAGCGGAAGCAACTACGAGCAGTACTTC. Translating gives CASSGSNYEQYF.

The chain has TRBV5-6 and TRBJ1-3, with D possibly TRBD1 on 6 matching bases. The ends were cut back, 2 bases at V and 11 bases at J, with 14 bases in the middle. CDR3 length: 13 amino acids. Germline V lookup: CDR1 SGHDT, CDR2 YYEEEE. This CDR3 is CASSFFTGNAIYF. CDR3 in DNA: TGTGCCAGCAGCTTTTTTACAGGGAACGCCATATATTTT. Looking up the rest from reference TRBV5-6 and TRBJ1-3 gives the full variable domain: DAGVTQSPTHLIKTRGQQVTLRCSPKSGHDTVSWYQQALGQGPQFIFQYYEEEERQRGNFPDRFSGHQFPNYSSELNVNALLLGDSALYLCASSFFTGNAIYFGEGSWLTVV.

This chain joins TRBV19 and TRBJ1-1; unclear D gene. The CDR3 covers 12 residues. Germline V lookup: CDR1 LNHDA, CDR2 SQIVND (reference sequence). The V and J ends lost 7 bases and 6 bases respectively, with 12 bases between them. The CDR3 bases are TGTGCCAGTAACGGGGAAGTCGCTGAAGCTTTCTTT. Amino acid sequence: CASNGEVAEAFF.

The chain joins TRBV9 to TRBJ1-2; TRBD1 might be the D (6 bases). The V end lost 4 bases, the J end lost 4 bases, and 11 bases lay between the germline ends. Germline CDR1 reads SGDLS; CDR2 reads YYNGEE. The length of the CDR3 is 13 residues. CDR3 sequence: CASSHGQSYGYTF. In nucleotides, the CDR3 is TGTGCCAGCAGCCATGGACAGAGCTATGGCTACACCTTC.

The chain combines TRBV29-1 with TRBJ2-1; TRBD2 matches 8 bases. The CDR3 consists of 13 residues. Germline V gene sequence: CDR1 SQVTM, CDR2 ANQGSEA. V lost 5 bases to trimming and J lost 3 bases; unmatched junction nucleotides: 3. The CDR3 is CSVMTSDYNEQFF. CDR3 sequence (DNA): TGCAGCGTTATGACTAGCGACTACAATGAGCAGTTCTTC.

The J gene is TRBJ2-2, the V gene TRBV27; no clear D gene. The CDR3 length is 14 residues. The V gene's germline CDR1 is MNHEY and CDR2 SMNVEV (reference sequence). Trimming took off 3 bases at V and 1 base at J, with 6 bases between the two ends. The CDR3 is CASSLRWNTGELFF. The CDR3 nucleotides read TGTGCCAGCAGTTTGCGGTGGAACACCGGGGAGCTGTTTTTT.

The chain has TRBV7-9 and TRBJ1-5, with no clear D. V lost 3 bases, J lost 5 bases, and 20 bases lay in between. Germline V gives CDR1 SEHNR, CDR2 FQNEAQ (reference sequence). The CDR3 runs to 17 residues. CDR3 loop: CASSFWPMGSGDQPQHF. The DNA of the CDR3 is TGTGCCAGCAGCTTCTGGCCCATGGGGTCCGGAGATCAGCCCCAGCATTTT.

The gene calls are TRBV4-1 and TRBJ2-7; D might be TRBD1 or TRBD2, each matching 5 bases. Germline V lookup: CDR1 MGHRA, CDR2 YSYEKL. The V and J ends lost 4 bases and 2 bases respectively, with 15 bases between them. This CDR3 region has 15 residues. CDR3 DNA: TGCGCCAGCAGCCTCGAGGGACCTCGAGCCTACGAGCAGTACTTC. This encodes CASSLEGPRAYEQYF.

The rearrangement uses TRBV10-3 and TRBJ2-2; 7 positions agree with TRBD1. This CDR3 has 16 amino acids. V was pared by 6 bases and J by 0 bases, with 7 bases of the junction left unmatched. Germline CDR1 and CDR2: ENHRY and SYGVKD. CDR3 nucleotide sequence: TGTGCCATCAGGGACCCAACAGGGGCGAACACCGGGGAGCTGTTTTTT. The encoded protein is CAIRDPTGANTGELFF.

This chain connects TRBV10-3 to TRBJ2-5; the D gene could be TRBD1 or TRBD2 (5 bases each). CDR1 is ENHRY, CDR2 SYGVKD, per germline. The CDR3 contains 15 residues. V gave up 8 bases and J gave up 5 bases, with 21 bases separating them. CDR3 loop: CAISSGTRDPETQYF. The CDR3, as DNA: TGTGCCATCTCATCCGGGACCCGGGACCCGGAGACCCAGTACTTC.

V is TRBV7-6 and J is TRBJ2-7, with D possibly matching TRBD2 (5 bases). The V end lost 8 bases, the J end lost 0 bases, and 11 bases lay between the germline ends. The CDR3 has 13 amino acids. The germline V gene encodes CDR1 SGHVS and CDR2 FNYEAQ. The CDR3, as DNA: TGTGCCAGCGGCCGGGGTGTCTCCTACGAGCAGTACTTC. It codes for CASGRGVSYEQYF. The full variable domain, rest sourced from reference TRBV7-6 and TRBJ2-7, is GAGVSQSPRYKVTKRGQDVALRCDPISGHVSLYWYRQALGQGPEFLTYFNYEAQQDKSGLPNDRFSAERPEGSISTLTIQRTEQRDSAMYRCASGRGVSYEQYFGPGTRLTVT.

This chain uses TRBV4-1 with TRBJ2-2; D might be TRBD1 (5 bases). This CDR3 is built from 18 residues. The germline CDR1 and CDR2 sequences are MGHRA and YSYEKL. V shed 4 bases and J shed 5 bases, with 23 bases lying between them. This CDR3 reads CASSPIGRVTERTGELFF. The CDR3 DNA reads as TGCGCCAGCAGCCCTATAGGCAGGGTCACGGAAAGAACCGGGGAGCTGTTTTTT.

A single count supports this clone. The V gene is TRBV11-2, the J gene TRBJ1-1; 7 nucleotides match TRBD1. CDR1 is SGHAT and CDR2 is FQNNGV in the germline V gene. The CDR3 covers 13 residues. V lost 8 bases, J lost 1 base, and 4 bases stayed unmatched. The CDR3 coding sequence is TGTGCCAGCCTACAGGGGACGAACACTGAAGCTTTCTTT. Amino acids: CASLQGTNTEAFF. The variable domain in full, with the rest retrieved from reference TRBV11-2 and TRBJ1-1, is EAGVAQSPRYKIIEKRQSVAFWCNPISGHATLYWYQQILGQGPKLLIQFQNNGVVDDSQLPKDRFSAERLKGVDSTLKIQPAKLEDSAVYLCASLQGTNTEAFFGQGTRLTVV.